These 9 T cell receptor beta chains originate from one sample sequenced in a study of cytomegalovirus exposure and HLA in healthy donors. PCR used 60 Vbeta primers and 13 Jbeta primers. TCRdb's copy holds only in-frame clones and misses some; the assay was immunoSEQ multiplex PCR. This table has roughly 240,000 clones, about four fifths appearing once. The specimen sequenced was PBMCs. These receptors came from a woman aged 40-49 years in good health and CMV-seropositive.

The rearrangement joins TRBV10-3 to TRBJ2-7; TRBD2 aligns across 11 bases. This CDR3 is built from 15 residues. Germline CDR1 and CDR2: ENHRY and SYGVKD. The J segment lost 2 bases and the V segment lost 7 bases, leaving 7 bases of the junction unmatched. DNA for the CDR3: TGTGCCATCACCCCTAGCGGGGGGACTCCCTACGAGCAGTACTTC. It is translated as CAITPSGGTPYEQYF.

V and J are TRBV7-2 and TRBJ1-1, with a tentative D call TRBD1 (6 bases). Germline CDR1 and CDR2: SGHTA and FQGNSA. The CDR3 covers 14 residues. Trimming took off 5 bases at V and 4 bases at J, with 14 bases between the two ends. The chain's CDR3 is CASSLGTSGTEAFF. CDR3 coding DNA: TGTGCCAGCAGCCTTGGGACAAGTGGCACTGAAGCTTTCTTT.

V usage is TRBV5-8 and J usage is TRBJ1-4, with no clear D. V lost 4 bases, J lost 7 bases, and 14 bases lay in between. From germline, CDR1 is SGHTS and CDR2 YDEGEE. This CDR3 spans 14 amino acids. The CDR3 sequence is CASSQGSRLEKLFF. CDR3 DNA sequence: TGTGCCAGCAGCCAAGGATCGCGGCTTGAAAAACTGTTTTTT.

This chain joins TRBV6-5 and TRBJ1-2; no clear D. The germline V gene has CDR1 MNHEY and CDR2 SVGAGI. There are 14 residues in the CDR3. V lost 4 bases, J lost 2 bases, and 11 bases lay in between. The CDR3 loop reads CASSSDTSNYGYTF. The CDR3 DNA reads as TGTGCCAGCAGTTCTGACACTTCGAACTATGGCTACACCTTC.

This clone was seen once. V usage is TRBV27 and J usage is TRBJ1-4, with D possibly being TRBD1 (5 bases). Germline values: CDR1 MNHEY, CDR2 SMNVEV (reference sequence). CDR3 length equals 14 residues. V dropped 4 bases and J dropped 11 bases, with 17 bases sitting between them. CDR3 amino acids: CASSSGDGGPKLFF. The CDR3 nucleotides are TGTGCCAGCAGTTCGGGGGACGGCGGCCCCAAACTGTTTTTT.

The V gene is TRBV4-3, the J gene TRBJ2-2; D gene unclear. V shed 8 bases and J shed 7 bases, with 11 bases lying between them. The CDR3 length is 12 residues. Germline-derived CDR1 and CDR2 are LGHNA and YSLEER. CDR3 nucleotides: TGCGCCAGCGAGGCCTTTCACGGGGAGCTGTTTTTT. Protein product: CASEAFHGELFF.

The gene calls are TRBV4-3 and TRBJ1-2; the D is unclear. CDR1 and CDR2 (germline): LGHNA, YSLEER. Trimming removed 1 base at V and 6 bases at J, with 12 bases between. CDR3 length: 14 amino acids. CDR3 loop: CASSQVGGIDGYTF. CDR3 in DNA: TGCGCCAGCAGCCAAGTGGGAGGGATAGATGGCTACACCTTC.

The V call is TRBV9, the J call TRBJ2-7, with TRBD2 identical over 10 bases. Trimming removed 2 bases from V and 5 bases from J; junction bases left unmatched: 4. Germline-derived CDR1 and CDR2 are SGDLS and YYNGEE. This CDR3 spans 14 amino acids. The CDR3 loop is CASSVSGRSDEQYF. The CDR3 region has the DNA TGTGCCAGCAGCGTTAGCGGGAGGAGCGACGAGCAGTACTTC.

This clone was counted a single time. The chain uses TRBV29-1 and TRBJ1-5; a possible D gene is TRBD1 (5 bases). This CDR3 has 14 amino acids. Trimming cost V 2 bases and J 0 bases, with 8 bases left between them. Per the germline V gene, CDR1 is SQVTM and CDR2 is ANQGSEA. CDR3 coding DNA: TGCAGCGTTGAACGACAGTATAGCAATCAGCCCCAGCATTTT. It translates to CSVERQYSNQPQHF.